This T cell receptor (beta chain) stems from a study of human T cells and chemical hapten exposure. Authors' methods: There were a median of approximately 88,000 TCRs per sample, with a range from about 20,000 to 700,000. MiXCR was run by TCRdb on the RACE reads, yielding one entry per CDR3 protein. The V and J calls and clone size are TCRdb's, not the authors'. The data show approximately 77,000 distinct CDR3 sequences, approximately 8% seen once. The CDR3 length is 13 residues. Germline CDR1 is LNHDA and CDR2 is SQIVND (reference sequence). V was trimmed by 1 base and J by 4 bases, leaving 7 bases between them. This clonotype appeared a few times. Time point of the sample: patch test 1, 2 weeks after DPC sensitization. The sample's treatment: therapeutic diphenylcyclopropenone sensitization with weekly scalp DPC. Drawing of blood took place ahead of applying each patch test.

Sequenced here: whole blood, sampled in connection with sensitization to the hapten diphenylcyclopropenone (DPC). This clonotype was sampled from a woman aged 25-40 years with alopecia areata. Some clones in this sample may be carry-over from other donors' samples. The V call is TRBV19, the J call TRBJ1-2, with D unclear. The CDR3 spells CASSIALGYGYTF. The CDR3 DNA reads TGTGCCAGTAGTATAGCTCTGGGCTATGGCTACACCTTC.